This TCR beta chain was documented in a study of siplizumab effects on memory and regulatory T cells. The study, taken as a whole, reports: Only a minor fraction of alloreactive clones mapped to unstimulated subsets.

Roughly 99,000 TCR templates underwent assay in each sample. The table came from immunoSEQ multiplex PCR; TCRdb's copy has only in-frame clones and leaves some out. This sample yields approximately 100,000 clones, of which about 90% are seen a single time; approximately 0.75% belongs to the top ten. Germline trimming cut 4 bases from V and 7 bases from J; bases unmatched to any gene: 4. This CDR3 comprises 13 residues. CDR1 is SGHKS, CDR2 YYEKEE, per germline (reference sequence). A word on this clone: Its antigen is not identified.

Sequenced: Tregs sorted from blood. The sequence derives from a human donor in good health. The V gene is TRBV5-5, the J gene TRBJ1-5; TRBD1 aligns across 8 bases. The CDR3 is CASSGQGNQPQHF. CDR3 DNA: TGTGCCAGCAGCGGACAGGGAAACCAGCCCCAGCATTTT.